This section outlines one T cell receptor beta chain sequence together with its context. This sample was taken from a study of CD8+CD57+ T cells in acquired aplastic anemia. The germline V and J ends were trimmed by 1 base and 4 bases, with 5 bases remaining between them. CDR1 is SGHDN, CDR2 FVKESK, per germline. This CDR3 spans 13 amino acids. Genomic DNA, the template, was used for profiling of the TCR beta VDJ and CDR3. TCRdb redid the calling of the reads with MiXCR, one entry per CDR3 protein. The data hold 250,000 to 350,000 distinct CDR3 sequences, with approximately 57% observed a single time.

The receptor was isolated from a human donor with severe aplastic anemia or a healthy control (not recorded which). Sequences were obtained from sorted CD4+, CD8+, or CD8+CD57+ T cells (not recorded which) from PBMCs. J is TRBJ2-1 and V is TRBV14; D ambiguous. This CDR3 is CASSQGGYNEQFF. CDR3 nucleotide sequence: TGTGCCAGCAGCCAAGGGGGTTACAATGAGCAGTTCTTC.